This T cell receptor beta chain was identified in a study of patients and donors after allogeneic stem cell transplantation. TCRdb re-called the RT-PCR reads with MiXCR, one entry per CDR3 protein. The data hold hundreds of thousands of distinct CDR3 sequences, with 16% observed a single time. Sequencing was carried out using blood, either unsorted or a sorted T cell fraction (not recorded which). The clonotype was recovered from a human donor who was either an allogeneic HSCT recipient or a stem cell or donor lymphocyte infusion donor (not recorded which). It is not recorded whose cells these are; they may come from a transplant donor.

The CDR3 protein is CSARADGPGARYEQYF. CDR3 DNA sequence: TGCAGTGCTAGAGCCGACGGACCAGGGGCCCGCTACGAGCAGTACTTC. V is TRBV20-1 and J is TRBJ2-7; a weak D match, TRBD1 (6 bases). The V gene's germline CDR1 is DFQATT and CDR2 SNEGSKA (reference sequence). Trimming left V 1 base short and J 3 bases short, with 19 bases between. This CDR3 is 16 amino acids long.